These 18 T cell receptor beta chains share one sample of origin, sequenced in a study of CD8+ T cells in alopecia areata listed by TCRdb under 2018. Library method: the immunoSEQ multiplex PCR assay. For TCR sequencing, RNA was extracted from every sample and reverse transcribed into cDNA to serve as template. Entries here come from immuneACCESS through TCRdb and include only in-frame sequences with V and J called. Some clones fail to appear in such tables; in the studies checked, an unresolved V gene covers under half of the shortfall, and the cause of the remainder is unknown. The sample includes roughly 40,000 clones, with less than 55% observed a single time. The top ten constitute under 2% of the sample. For four to six biomarker-study patients, CD4+ cells were further sorted into CD25+CD127- cells. Sequencing was done on a sample of CD4+ Tregs sorted from blood. Source of these receptors: a human donor with alopecia areata.

This clone was recorded a few times. The CDR3 DNA sequence: TGTGCCAGCAGCCCGAGCGGGGGGCCCTACGAGCAGTACTTC. This gives the protein CASSPSGGPYEQYF. The V and J genes are TRBV9 and TRBJ2-7, with 9 bases lining up with TRBD2. Germline V CDR1 and CDR2: SGDLS, YYNGEE. CDR3 length equals 14 residues. With 4 bases clipped from V and 2 bases from J, the junction kept 4 bases outside the gene matches.

This rearrangement joins TRBV5-1 to TRBJ2-3; TRBD1 agrees at 9 bases. The CDR3 extends over 14 amino acids. V gave up 4 bases and J gave up 7 bases; unmatched junction bases: 7. Germline V gene data show CDR1 as SGHRS and CDR2 as YFSETQ. The CDR3 region is CASSPGQGMNTQYF. The CDR3 nucleotides are TGCGCCAGCAGCCCCGGACAGGGGATGAATACGCAGTATTTT.

This clone was seen more than once but under ten times. At one end, the junction sequence differs from germline, possibly due to a read error. The V and J genes are TRBV28 and TRBJ2-1; the match to TRBD2 covers 11 bases. The CDR3 contains 12 residues. Germline V gives CDR1 MDHEN, CDR2 SYDVKM. CDR3 sequence (DNA): TGCGGTACTAGCGGGGGTTACAATGAGCAGTTCTTC. Translating it yields CGTSGGYNEQFF.

The chain has TRBV18 and TRBJ1-5; 11 nucleotides match TRBD1. In germline, CDR1 is KGHSH, CDR2 LQKENI. The CDR3 contains 18 residues. After removal of 6 bases from V and 6 bases from J, the junction contained 16 bases not matched to a gene. This chain's CDR3 is CASSSLPGQGVATQPQHF. CDR3 sequence (DNA): TGTGCCAGCTCGTCCCTACCGGGACAGGGGGTGGCAACTCAGCCCCAGCATTTT.

This clone was seen a few times. The rearrangement links TRBV19 to TRBJ2-7; D ambiguous. This CDR3 is 12 amino acids long. Deletions cut 4 bases from V and 5 bases from J, with 9 bases between. Germline assignment: CDR1 LNHDA and CDR2 SQIVND (reference sequence). This chain's CDR3 is CASSTRTDEQYF. The DNA of the CDR3 is TGTGCCAGTAGTACCCGGACGGACGAGCAGTACTTC.

V and J are TRBV5-1 and TRBJ1-1; 11 bases are shared with TRBD1. V dropped 4 bases and J dropped 4; count of bases not matched to a gene: 6. The germline CDR1 and CDR2 sequences are SGHRS and YFSETQ. The CDR3 extends over 15 amino acids. The CDR3 DNA is TGCGCCAGCAGCCCCTGGGACAGGGGGGGCACTGAAGCTTTCTTT. It codes for CASSPWDRGGTEAFF.

This clone has more than one count but fewer than ten. The rearrangement links TRBV12-5 to TRBJ2-2; the match to TRBD1 covers 8 bases. Germline trimming cut 6 bases from V and 13 bases from J; bases unmatched to any gene: 7. CDR1 and CDR2 from the germline V gene are LGHNT and FRNRAP. There are 12 residues in the CDR3. The CDR3 DNA reads TGTGCTAGTGGCCAAGACAGGGGAAGGCTGTTTTTT. Its protein product is CASGQDRGRLFF.

V usage is TRBV4-3 and J usage is TRBJ2-1, with D perhaps TRBD1 (5 bases). V was clipped by 0 bases and J by 5 bases, with 17 bases between them. Germline V lookup: CDR1 LGHNA, CDR2 YSLEER. The CDR3 has 17 amino acids. CDR3 sequence reads: CASSQDLGDSTNNEQFF. CDR3 coding DNA: TGCGCCAGCAGCCAAGATCTTGGAGACAGTACAAACAATGAGCAGTTCTTC.

This clone has only a few counts. This rearrangement joins TRBV7-9 to TRBJ2-1; 7 bases map to TRBD2. The germline CDR1 and CDR2 sequences are SEHNR and FQNEAQ (reference sequence). V shed 8 bases and J 7 bases; nucleotides not matched to a gene: 11. This CDR3 is built from 14 residues. The CDR3 coding sequence is TGTGCCAGCGCCTGGCCCGGGAGGAGGAATGAGCAGTTCTTC. This sequence encodes CASAWPGRRNEQFF.

The chain employs TRBV19 and TRBJ2-5, with 10 bases aligning to TRBD2. Germline V gives CDR1 LNHDA, CDR2 SQIVND (reference sequence). The V and J ends lost 4 bases and 4 bases, in that order; junction bases with no gene match: 21. This CDR3 is built from 20 residues. The CDR3 DNA follows: TGTGCCAGTAGTAGTTGGCTAGAAGCCTGGACTAGCGGCGTTGGAGAGACCCAGTACTTC. It is translated as CASSSWLEAWTSGVGETQYF.

The chain has TRBV6-5 and TRBJ2-7, with a possible D match to TRBD2 (5 bases). V was pared by 4 bases and J by 0 bases, with 13 bases between. CDR3 length equals 15 residues. Germline V gene sequence: CDR1 MNHEY, CDR2 SVGAGI. The CDR3 DNA sequence: TGTGCCAGCAGTTTTGGCCGGGGAAGCTCCTACGAGCAGTACTTC. Translating it yields CASSFGRGSSYEQYF.

The chain joins TRBV29-1 to TRBJ2-1; a possible D gene is TRBD2 (6 bases). CDR1 and CDR2 (germline): SQVTM, ANQGSEA. The V end lost 4 bases, the J end lost 4 bases, and 14 bases lay between the germline ends. CDR3 size: 14 residues. DNA for the CDR3: TGCAGCGTTGTAGGGAGGTTCTCTTACAATGAGCAGTTCTTC. Protein product: CSVVGRFSYNEQFF.

This clone has a handful of counts. The chain uses TRBV28 and TRBJ2-1; tentative D call: TRBD1 (7 bases). Germline V gives CDR1 MDHEN, CDR2 SYDVKM. The CDR3 is 17 amino acids. V lost 5 bases to trimming and J lost 10 bases, with 27 bases between them. As DNA, the CDR3 is TGTGCCAGCAGTCTATATATGGACAGGAGGGCCGAACGGGAGCAGTTCTTC. Its translation is CASSLYMDRRAEREQFF.

Only a few counts were recorded for this clone. The genes are TRBV6-1 and TRBJ2-2; 7 nucleotides align to TRBD1. This CDR3 comprises 15 residues. Per germline, CDR1 MNHNS and CDR2 SASEGT. The V and J ends lost 6 bases and 2 bases, in that order; junction bases with no gene match: 6. CDR3: CASRNRGVNTGELFF. The CDR3 DNA sequence: TGTGCCAGCAGGAACAGGGGCGTAAACACCGGGGAGCTGTTTTTT.

This clone turned up a few times. This CDR3 reads CASSIGGLAGGVDTQYF. In DNA, the CDR3 is TGCGCCAGCAGCATCGGCGGACTAGCGGGGGGCGTGGATACGCAGTATTTT. V is TRBV5-1 and J is TRBJ2-3, with TRBD2 identical over 14 bases. The germline V gene has CDR1 SGHRS and CDR2 YFSETQ. There are 17 residues in the CDR3. Trimming cost V 4 bases and J 6 bases; bases outside gene matches: 10.

This chain links TRBV5-1 with TRBJ1-1; 7 bases agree with TRBD1. Per the germline V gene, CDR1 is SGHRS and CDR2 is YFSETQ. Unmatched junction bases numbered 6, after V lost 4 bases and J lost 6 bases. The CDR3 runs to 13 residues. The CDR3 loop reads CASSGGTEAEAFF. DNA of the CDR3: TGCGCCAGCAGCGGAGGGACAGAAGCTGAAGCTTTCTTT.

The chain uses TRBV2 and TRBJ1-2; D call uncertain. Germline CDR1 reads SNHLY; CDR2 reads FYNNEI. CDR3 length: 12 amino acids. The V end lost 7 bases, the J end lost 4 bases, and 10 bases lay between the germline ends. DNA of the CDR3: TGTGCCAGCACCGGCACGGGCTATGGCTACACCTTC. It yields the protein CASTGTGYGYTF.

This clone occurred a few times. CDR3 DNA: TGCAGCGTTGAATATGAGCAGTTCTTC. Translated, it gives CSVEYEQFF. The genes are TRBV29-1 and TRBJ2-1; the D is unclear. Per germline, CDR1 SQVTM and CDR2 ANQGSEA. This CDR3 is 9 amino acids long. The V end was cut by 2 bases, the J end by 8 bases, with 1 base between.